The rows below give T cell receptor beta chains drawn from one sample of a study of T cells in Graves' hyperthyroidism and ophthalmopathy. TCRdb fed the multiplex PCR reads into MiXCR, producing one record per CDR3 protein. The sample yields approximately 610,000 distinct CDR3 sequences, approximately 14% seen once. Sequencing was done on a sample of blood. These receptors all stem from a woman between 35 and 50 years old with Graves' ophthalmopathy. The CDR3 runs from the conserved cysteine through the conserved F or W. A D gene is named only where the DNA matches it firmly. A row's size may be missing; if present it is once, few, many or a size class.

clone size	V gene	D gene	J gene	CDR3 DNA	CDR3 protein
.	TRBV19	TRBD2	TRBJ2-5	TGTGCCAGTAGTGGGGGTTCGACGGGACTAGCAGGGACCCAGTACTTC	CASSGGSTGLAGTQYF
many	TRBV20-1	TRBD2	TRBJ2-7	TGCAGTGCTAGACATCCTAGCGGCCCCTCCTACGAGCAGTACTTC	CSARHPSGPSYEQYF
few	TRBV20-1	TRBD1	TRBJ1-2	TGCAGTGCTAGAGATAGCACAGGGGAAACCTACACCTTC	CSARDSTGETYTF
many	TRBV29-1	TRBD2	TRBJ2-7	TGCAGCGTCGCCGGGCTAGCGGGAACCTACGAGCAGTACTTC	CSVAGLAGTYEQYF
few	TRBV18	TRBD2	TRBJ2-2	TGTGCCAGCTCACCAGGGACTACCACCGGGGAGCTGTTTTTT	CASSPGTTTGELFF
many	TRBV6-1	.	TRBJ2-2	TGTGCCAGCAGTGAAGCGATACGGGCCGGGGAGCTGTTTTTT	CASSEAIRAGELFF
many	TRBV6-5	TRBD1	TRBJ2-7	TGTGCCAGCAGTTACTTTTCCGGGACAGACTACGAGCAGTACTTC	CASSYFSGTDYEQYF
many	TRBV6-2/TRBV6-3	TRBD2	TRBJ2-2	TGTGCCAGCGGCCCCCTAACGGGAGGGCCCATCGTCACCGGGGAGCTGTTTTTT	CASGPLTGGPIVTGELFF
many	TRBV7-6	TRBD1	TRBJ2-7	TGTGCCAGCAGCTTATACAGGGGTGATACCGACGAGCAGTACTTC	CASSLYRGDTDEQYF
.	TRBV6-1	.	TRBJ2-7	TGTGCCAGCAGTGTGGGACGGTACTACGGGCAGTACTTC	CASSVGRYYGQYF
few	TRBV7-9	.	TRBJ1-2	TGTGCCAGCAACTTACAAGGGGACTATGGCTACACCTTC	CASNLQGDYGYTF
many	TRBV29-1	.	TRBJ2-5	TGCAGCGTTGAAGGAGTGGGGAAAGAGACCCAGTACTTC	CSVEGVGKETQYF
once	TRBV28	.	TRBJ1-2	TGTGCCAGCAGTTTAAAACAGGGCTCCGGCTACACCTTC	CASSLKQGSGYTF
many	TRBV12-3/TRBV12-4	.	TRBJ2-5	TGTGCCAGCAGGTCGTCAGTACAAGAGACCCAGTACTTC	CASRSSVQETQYF
many	TRBV27	TRBD1	TRBJ1-5	TGTGCCAGCAGTATGACAGGGTTGAGCAATCAGCCCCAGCATTTT	CASSMTGLSNQPQHF
many	TRBV30	.	TRBJ1-1	TGTGCCTGGAGTCGCGGGACCAAAGCTTTCTTT	CAWSRGTKAFF
many	TRBV7-9	TRBD1	TRBJ1-2	TGTGCCAGCAGCTCTAACCTACAGGGGAGGAGGTATGGCTACACCTTC	CASSSNLQGRRYGYTF
many	TRBV2	TRBD1	TRBJ2-7	TGTGCCAGCAGGCAAGACAGGGAGTACGAGCAGTACTTC	CASRQDREYEQYF
many	TRBV11-2	.	TRBJ2-7	TGTGCCAGCAGCATATCCCACGAGCAGTACTTC	CASSISHEQYF
many	TRBV13	.	TRBJ2-7	TGTGCCAGCAGCTCAGATATCCGCGAGCAGTACTTC	CASSSDIREQYF
many	TRBV12-3/TRBV12-4	TRBD2	TRBJ2-7	TGTGCCAGCAGTTTGACTAGCGGGAGGTATGAGCAGTACTTC	CASSLTSGRYEQYF
.	TRBV19	.	TRBJ2-2	TGTGCCAGTAGTATCGGACCGAACACCGGGGAGCTGTTTTTT	CASSIGPNTGELFF
many	TRBV28	TRBD1	TRBJ1-2	TGTGCCAGCAGTATCAGGACAGGGTCGGAGTACGGCTACACCTTC	CASSIRTGSEYGYTF
many	TRBV28	.	TRBJ1-2	TGTGCCAGCACCTCACGAGGGCTAGGCTATGGCTACACCTTC	CASTSRGLGYGYTF
many	TRBV6-5	TRBD2	TRBJ2-7	TGTGCCAGCAGTTACACTAGCGGGTTGGCCTACGAGCAGTACTTC	CASSYTSGLAYEQYF
.	TRBV29-1	.	TRBJ2-1	TGCAGCGTTGAAGAAACAGAATACAATGAGCAGTTCTTC	CSVEETEYNEQFF
many	TRBV7-3	.	TRBJ2-5	TGTGCCAGCAGCTGGCAGGGAGGAGAGACCCAGTACTTC	CASSWQGGETQYF
few	TRBV9	TRBD1	TRBJ1-3	TGTGCCAGCACCTCGGGGACAGGGGGCACCATATATTTT	CASTSGTGGTIYF
many	TRBV5-5	.	TRBJ1-1	TGTGCCAGCAGCAAGGAAGGAGGACATTTGAACACTGAAGCTTTCTTT	CASSKEGGHLNTEAFF
many	TRBV12-3/TRBV12-4	.	TRBJ1-1	TGTGCCAGCACAAGAACAGAGTTTGAAGCTTTCTTT	CASTRTEFEAFF
many	TRBV12-3/TRBV12-4	.	TRBJ2-2	TGTGCCAGCAAGCGGAGGAACACCGGGGAGCTGTTTTTT	CASKRRNTGELFF
few	TRBV2	TRBD1	TRBJ2-1	TGTGCCAGCAGGGACAGGACTGGAAACAATGAGCAGTTCTTC	CASRDRTGNNEQFF
many	TRBV11-3	TRBD1	TRBJ2-5	TGTGCCAGCAGCTTAGGGACAGGAAGGTACCAAGAGACCCAGTACTTC	CASSLGTGRYQETQYF